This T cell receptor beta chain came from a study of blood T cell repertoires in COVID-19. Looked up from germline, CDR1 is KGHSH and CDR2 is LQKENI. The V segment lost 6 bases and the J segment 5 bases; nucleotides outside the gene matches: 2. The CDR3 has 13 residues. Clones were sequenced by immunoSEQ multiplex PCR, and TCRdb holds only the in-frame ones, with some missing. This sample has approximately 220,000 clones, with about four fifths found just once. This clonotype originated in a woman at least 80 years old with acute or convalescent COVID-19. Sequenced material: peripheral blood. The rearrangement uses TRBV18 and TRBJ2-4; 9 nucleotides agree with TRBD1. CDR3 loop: CASSRDRENIQYF. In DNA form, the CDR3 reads TGTGCCAGCTCCCGGGACAGGGAAAACATTCAGTACTTC.